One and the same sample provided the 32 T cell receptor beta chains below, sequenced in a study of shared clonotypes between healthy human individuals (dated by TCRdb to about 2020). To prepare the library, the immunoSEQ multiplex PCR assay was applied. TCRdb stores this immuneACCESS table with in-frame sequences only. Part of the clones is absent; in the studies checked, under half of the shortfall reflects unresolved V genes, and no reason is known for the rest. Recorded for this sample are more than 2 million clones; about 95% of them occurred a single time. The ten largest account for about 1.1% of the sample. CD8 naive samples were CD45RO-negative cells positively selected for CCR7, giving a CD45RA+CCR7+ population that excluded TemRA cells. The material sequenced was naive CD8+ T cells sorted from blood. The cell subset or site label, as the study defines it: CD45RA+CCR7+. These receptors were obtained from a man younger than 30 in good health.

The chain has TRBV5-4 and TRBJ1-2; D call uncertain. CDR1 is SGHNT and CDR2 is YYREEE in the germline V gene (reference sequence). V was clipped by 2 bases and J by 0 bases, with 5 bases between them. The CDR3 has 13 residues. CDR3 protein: CASSFGPNYGYTF. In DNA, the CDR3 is TGTGCCAGCAGCTTTGGCCCTAACTATGGCTACACCTTC.

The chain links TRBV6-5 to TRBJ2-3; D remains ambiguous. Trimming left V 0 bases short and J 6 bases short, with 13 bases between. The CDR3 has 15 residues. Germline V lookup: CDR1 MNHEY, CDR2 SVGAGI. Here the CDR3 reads CASSYSATLPDTQYF. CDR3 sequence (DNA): TGTGCCAGCAGTTACTCTGCGACCTTACCCGATACGCAGTATTTT.

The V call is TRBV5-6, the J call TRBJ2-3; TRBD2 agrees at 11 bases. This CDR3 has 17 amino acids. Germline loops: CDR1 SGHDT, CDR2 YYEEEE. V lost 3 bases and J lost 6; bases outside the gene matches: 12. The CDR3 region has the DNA TGTGCCAGCAGCTCTCTAGCGGGGGGACTCCCGTCCGATACGCAGTATTTT. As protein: CASSSLAGGLPSDTQYF.

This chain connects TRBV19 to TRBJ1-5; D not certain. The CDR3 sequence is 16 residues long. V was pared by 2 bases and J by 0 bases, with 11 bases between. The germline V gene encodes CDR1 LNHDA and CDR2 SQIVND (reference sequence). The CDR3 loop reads CASSIYGGNSNQPQHF. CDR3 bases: TGTGCCAGTAGTATATACGGAGGGAATAGCAATCAGCCCCAGCATTTT.

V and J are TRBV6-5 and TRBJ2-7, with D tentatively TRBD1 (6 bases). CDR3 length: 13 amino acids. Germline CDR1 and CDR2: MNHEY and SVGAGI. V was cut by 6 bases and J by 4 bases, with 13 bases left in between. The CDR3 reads CASSRTQGYEQYF. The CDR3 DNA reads TGTGCCAGCAGCCGAACTCAGGGGTACGAGCAGTACTTC.

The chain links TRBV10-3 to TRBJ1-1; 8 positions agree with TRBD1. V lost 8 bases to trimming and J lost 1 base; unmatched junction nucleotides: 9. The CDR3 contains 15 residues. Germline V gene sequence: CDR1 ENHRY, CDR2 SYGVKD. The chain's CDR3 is CAIRGQGWGNTEAFF. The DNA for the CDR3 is TGTGCCATCCGAGGACAGGGATGGGGGAACACTGAAGCTTTCTTT.

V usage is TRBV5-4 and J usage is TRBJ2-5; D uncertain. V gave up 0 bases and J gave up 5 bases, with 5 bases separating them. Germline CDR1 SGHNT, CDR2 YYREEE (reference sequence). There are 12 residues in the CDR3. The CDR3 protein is CASSLDLETQYF. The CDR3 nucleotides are TGTGCCAGCAGCTTGGATCTTGAGACCCAGTACTTC.

The CDR3 DNA reads TGCGCCAGCAGCTGGGGACCCGATCCTAGCAATGAGCAGTTCTTC. Amino acid sequence: CASSWGPDPSNEQFF. The J gene is TRBJ2-1, the V gene TRBV5-1, with D possibly called TRBD1 or TRBD2 (5 bases each). The CDR3 has 15 amino acids. The ends were cut back, 3 bases at V and 6 bases at J, with 16 bases in the middle. The germline V gene has CDR1 SGHRS and CDR2 YFSETQ.

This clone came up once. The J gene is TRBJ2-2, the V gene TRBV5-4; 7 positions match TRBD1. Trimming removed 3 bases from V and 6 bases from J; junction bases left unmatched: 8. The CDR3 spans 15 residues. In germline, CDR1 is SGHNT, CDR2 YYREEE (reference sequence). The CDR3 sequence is CASSWGTVGAGELFF. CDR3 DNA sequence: TGTGCCAGCAGCTGGGGGACAGTCGGGGCCGGGGAGCTGTTTTTT.

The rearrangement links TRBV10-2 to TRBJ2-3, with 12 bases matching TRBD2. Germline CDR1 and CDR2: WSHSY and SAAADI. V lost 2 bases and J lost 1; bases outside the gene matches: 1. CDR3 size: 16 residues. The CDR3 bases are TGCGCCAGCAGTGAGCGGACTAGCGGGGGCACAGATACGCAGTATTTT. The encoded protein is CASSERTSGGTDTQYF.

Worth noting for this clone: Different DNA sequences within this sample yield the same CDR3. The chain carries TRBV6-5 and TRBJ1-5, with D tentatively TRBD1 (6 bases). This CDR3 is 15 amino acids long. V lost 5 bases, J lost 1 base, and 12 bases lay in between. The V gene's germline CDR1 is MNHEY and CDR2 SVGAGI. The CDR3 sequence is CASSPTGGSNQPQHF. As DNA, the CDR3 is TGTGCCAGCAGTCCGACAGGCGGCAGCAATCAGCCCCAGCATTTT.

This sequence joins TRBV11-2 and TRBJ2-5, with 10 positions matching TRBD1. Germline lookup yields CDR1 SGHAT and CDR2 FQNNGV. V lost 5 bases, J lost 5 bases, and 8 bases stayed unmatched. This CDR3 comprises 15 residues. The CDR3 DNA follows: TGTGCCAGCAGCCTAAGACAGGGGGCCTATGAGACCCAGTACTTC. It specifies CASSLRQGAYETQYF.

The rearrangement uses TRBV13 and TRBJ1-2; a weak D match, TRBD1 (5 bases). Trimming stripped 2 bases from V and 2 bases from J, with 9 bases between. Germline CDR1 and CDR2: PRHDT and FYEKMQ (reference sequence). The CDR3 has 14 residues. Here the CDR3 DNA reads TGTGCCAGCAGCTTACCGGACATAAACTATGGCTACACCTTC. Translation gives CASSLPDINYGYTF.

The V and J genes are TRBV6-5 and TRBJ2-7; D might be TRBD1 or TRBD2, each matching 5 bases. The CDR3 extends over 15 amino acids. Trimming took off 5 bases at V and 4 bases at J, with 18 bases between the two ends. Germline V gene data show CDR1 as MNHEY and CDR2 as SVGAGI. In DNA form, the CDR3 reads TGTGCCAGCAGTCCCTGGGGCGGACTGAAGTACGAGCAGTACTTC. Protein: CASSPWGGLKYEQYF.

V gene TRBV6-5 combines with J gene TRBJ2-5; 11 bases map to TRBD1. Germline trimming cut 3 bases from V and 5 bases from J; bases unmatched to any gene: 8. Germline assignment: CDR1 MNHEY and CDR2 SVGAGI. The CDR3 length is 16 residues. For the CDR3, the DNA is TGTGCCAGCAGTTATACAACCGGGGACAGGGGGGAGACCCAGTACTTC. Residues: CASSYTTGDRGETQYF.

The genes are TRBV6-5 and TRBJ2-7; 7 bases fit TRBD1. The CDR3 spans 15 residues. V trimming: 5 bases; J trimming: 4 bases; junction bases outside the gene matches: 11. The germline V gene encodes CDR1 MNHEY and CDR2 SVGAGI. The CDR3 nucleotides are TGTGCCAGCAGTCTAGCTCCGGGACAGTTTTACGAGCAGTACTTC. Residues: CASSLAPGQFYEQYF.

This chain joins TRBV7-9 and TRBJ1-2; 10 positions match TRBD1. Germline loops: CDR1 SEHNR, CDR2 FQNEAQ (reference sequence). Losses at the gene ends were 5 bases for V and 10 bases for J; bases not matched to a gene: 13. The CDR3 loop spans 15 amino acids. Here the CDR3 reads CASSTTGQGRSIYTF. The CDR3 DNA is TGTGCCAGCAGCACCACGGGACAGGGGCGTTCAATCTACACCTTC.

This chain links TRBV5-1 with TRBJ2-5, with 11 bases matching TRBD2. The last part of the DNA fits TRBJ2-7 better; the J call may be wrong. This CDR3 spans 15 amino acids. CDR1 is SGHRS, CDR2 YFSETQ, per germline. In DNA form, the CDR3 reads TGCGCCAGCACCGATCTAGCGGGAGGTTGGTACGAGCAGTACTTC. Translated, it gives CASTDLAGGWYEQYF.

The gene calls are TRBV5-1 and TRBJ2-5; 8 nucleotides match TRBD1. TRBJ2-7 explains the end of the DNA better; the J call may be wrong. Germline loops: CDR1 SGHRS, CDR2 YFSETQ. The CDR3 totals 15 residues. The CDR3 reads CASSLDPGGAYEQYF. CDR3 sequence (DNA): TGCGCCAGCAGCTTGGACCCAGGGGGCGCATACGAGCAGTACTTC.

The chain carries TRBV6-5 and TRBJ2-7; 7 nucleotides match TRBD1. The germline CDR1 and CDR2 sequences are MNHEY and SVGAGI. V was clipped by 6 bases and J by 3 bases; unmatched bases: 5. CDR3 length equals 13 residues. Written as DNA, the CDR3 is TGTGCCAGCAGCTCCGACAGGGTCTACGAGCAGTACTTC. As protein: CASSSDRVYEQYF.

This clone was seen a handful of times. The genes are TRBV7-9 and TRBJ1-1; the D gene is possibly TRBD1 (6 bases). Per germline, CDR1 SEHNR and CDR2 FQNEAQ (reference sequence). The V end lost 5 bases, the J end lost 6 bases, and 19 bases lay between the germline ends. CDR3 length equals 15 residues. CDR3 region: CASSGWSGARAEAFF. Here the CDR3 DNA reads TGTGCCAGCAGCGGGTGGTCAGGGGCGCGTGCTGAAGCTTTCTTT.

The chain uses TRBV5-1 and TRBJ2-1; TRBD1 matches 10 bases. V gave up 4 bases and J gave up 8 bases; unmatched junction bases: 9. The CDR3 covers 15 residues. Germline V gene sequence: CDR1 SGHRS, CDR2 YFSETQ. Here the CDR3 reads CASSPRDRGLDEQFF. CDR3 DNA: TGCGCCAGCAGCCCCCGGGACAGGGGTCTCGATGAGCAGTTCTTC.

This CDR3 reads CASSVAGVEDEQYF. The CDR3 DNA reads as TGTGCCAGCAGCGTAGCGGGGGTCGAGGACGAGCAGTACTTC. The gene calls are TRBV9 and TRBJ2-7; tentatively, D is TRBD2 (6 bases). The CDR3 spans 14 residues. Germline V gene lookup returns CDR1 SGDLS and CDR2 YYNGEE. V was trimmed by 0 bases and J by 5 bases, leaving 12 bases between them.

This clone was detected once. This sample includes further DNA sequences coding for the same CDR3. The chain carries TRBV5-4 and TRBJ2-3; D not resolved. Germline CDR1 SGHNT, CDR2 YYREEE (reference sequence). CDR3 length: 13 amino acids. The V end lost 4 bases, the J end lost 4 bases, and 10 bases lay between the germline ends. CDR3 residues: CASSLRTSDTQYF. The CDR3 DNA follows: TGTGCCAGCAGCCTAAGGACGTCAGATACGCAGTATTTT.

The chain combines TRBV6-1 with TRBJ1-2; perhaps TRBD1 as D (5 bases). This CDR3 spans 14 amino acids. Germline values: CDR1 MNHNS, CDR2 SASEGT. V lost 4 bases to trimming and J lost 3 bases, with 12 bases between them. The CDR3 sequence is CASSGLGADYGYTF. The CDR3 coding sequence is TGTGCCAGCAGTGGTCTTGGGGCCGACTATGGCTACACCTTC.

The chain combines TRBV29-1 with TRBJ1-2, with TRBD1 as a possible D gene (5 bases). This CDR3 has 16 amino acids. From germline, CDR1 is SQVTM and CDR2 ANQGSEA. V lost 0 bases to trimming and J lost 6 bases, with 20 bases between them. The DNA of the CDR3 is TGCAGCGTTGAAGATCTAGGGGCGCGTGGCTATGATGGCTACACCTTC. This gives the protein CSVEDLGARGYDGYTF.

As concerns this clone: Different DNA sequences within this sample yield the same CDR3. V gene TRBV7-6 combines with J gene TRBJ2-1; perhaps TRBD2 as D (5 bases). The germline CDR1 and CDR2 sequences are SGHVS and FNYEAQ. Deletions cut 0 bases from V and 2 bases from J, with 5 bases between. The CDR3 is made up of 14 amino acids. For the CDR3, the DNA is TGTGCCAGCAGCTTAGCCGGGACCTACAATGAGCAGTTCTTC. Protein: CASSLAGTYNEQFF. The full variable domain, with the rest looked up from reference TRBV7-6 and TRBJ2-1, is GAGVSQSPRYKVTKRGQDVALRCDPISGHVSLYWYRQALGQGPEFLTYFNYEAQQDKSGLPNDRFSAERPEGSISTLTIQRTEQRDSAMYRCASSLAGTYNEQFFGPGTRLTVL.

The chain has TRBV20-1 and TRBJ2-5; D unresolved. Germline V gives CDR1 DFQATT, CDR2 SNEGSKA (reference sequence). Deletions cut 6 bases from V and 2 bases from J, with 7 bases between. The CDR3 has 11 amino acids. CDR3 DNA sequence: TGCAGTGCCTGGTGGCAAGAGACCCAGTACTTC. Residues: CSAWWQETQYF.

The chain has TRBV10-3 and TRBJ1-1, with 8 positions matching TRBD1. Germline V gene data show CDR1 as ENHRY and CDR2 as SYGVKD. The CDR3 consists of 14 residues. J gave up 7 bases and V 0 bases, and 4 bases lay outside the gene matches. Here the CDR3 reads CAISESAGGYEAFF. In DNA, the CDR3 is TGTGCCATCAGTGAGTCGGCAGGGGGCTATGAAGCTTTCTTT.

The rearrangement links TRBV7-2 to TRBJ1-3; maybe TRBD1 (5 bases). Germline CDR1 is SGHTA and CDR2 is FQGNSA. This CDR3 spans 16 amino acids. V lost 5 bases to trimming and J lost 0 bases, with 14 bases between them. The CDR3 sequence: CASSPSTAYSGNTIYF. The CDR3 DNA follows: TGTGCCAGCAGCCCGTCGACAGCCTACTCTGGAAACACCATATATTTT.

The DNA for the CDR3 is TGTGCCAGCAGTGAAGTGACAGGGGGTGGCTACACCTTC. Residues: CASSEVTGGGYTF. V is TRBV2 and J is TRBJ1-2, with 9 bases fitting TRBD1. The CDR3 covers 13 residues. Germline values: CDR1 SNHLY, CDR2 FYNNEI. Germline trimming cut 1 base from V and 7 bases from J; bases unmatched to any gene: 1.

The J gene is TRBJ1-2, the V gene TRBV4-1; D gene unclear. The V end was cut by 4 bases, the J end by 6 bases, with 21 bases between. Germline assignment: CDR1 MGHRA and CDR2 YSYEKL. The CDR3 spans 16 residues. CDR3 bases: TGCGCCAGCAGCCCCGAACCCAATCTTCCATGGAATGGCTACACCTTC. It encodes CASSPEPNLPWNGYTF.